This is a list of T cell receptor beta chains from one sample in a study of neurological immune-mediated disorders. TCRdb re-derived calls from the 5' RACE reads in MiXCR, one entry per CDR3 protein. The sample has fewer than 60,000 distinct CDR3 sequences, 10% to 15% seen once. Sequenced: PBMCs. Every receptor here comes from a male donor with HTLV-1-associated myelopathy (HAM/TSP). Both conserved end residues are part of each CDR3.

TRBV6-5 CATSTGRAQPQHF
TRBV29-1 CSVRVTETQYF
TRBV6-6 CASSWTGGDTGELFF
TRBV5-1 CASSFGRPSGNTIYF
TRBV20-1 CSVPGRGAGELFF
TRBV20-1 CSASRGRNQPQHF
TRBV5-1 CASSFYICSARTRGSSYNEQFF
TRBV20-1 CSARVSGGALDTQYF
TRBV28 CASSAPGTGVLNEQFF
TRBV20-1 CSARRLAGFVETQYF
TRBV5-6 CASSLSTSNEQFF
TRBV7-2 CASSLSLGGPYSPLHF
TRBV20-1 CSARRSLIWEGSNTGELFF
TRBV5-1 CASSLGQTLSNEKLFF
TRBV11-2 CASSPPPTRSYNSPLHF
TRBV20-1 CSALDRGHEQYF